This TCR beta chain was sequenced in a study of cytomegalovirus exposure and HLA in healthy donors. With regard to this clone: Antigen specificity is unknown.

Donors sampled were nominally healthy, though unrecorded immune exposures were likely. Findings of the study overall: A prior analysis recorded that most TCR beta V segments were productive about 87% or about 30% of the time. Researchers had no immune exposure information except CMV serostatus available. The number of N-insertions in an Asian-associated ancestry cluster was reportedly below the 666-donor mean in a later analysis.

The CDR3 runs 15 residues. Germline CDR1 MGHRA, CDR2 YSYEKL. V was clipped by 0 bases and J by 2 bases; unmatched bases: 1. Use of 60 Vbeta and 13 Jbeta primers characterized the PCR. Using immunoSEQ multiplex PCR, the repertoire was profiled, and TCRdb retains in-frame clones only, with some absent. The data show 120,000 to 150,000 clones, 60% to 80% seen once. This TCR was recovered from a woman between 35 and 50 years old in good health and CMV-seropositive. The sample comprised PBMCs. The V call is TRBV4-1, the J call TRBJ2-1, with TRBD1 matching 7 bases. CDR3 sequence reads: CASSQEQGAYNEQFF. CDR3 DNA sequence: TGCGCCAGCAGCCAAGAGCAGGGGGCCTACAATGAGCAGTTCTTC.